The rows below give T cell receptor beta chains drawn from one sample of a study of T cell repertoires in cytomegalovirus infection. One entry per CDR3 protein, called by TCRdb with MiXCR from the reads. This repertoire shows some 920,000 distinct CDR3 sequences, 31% found once; its top ten account for over 10%. No antigen has been identified for these receptors. This material consisted of cultured CD8+ T cells from PBMCs, taken from culture after CMV antigen stimulation. Receptors were obtained from a human donor in good health (CMV status not recorded). Some clones in this sample may be carry-over from other donors' samples. Both conserved end residues are part of each CDR3. Fields, in order: CDR3 protein, CDR3 DNA, clone size, J gene, V gene, D gene. D genes are given only for firm matches. Not every row has a clone size; where given, it reads once, few, many or a size class.

cdr3_aa: CASSSRMGQGAYEQYF; cdr3_nt: TGCGCCAGCAGCTCTCGCATGGGACAGGGGGCTTACGAGCAGTACTTC; clone_size: -; j_call: TRBJ2-7; v_call: TRBV5-1; d_call: TRBD1
cdr3_aa: CASSQQMETGSYEQYF; cdr3_nt: TGTGCCAGCAGCCAACAGATGGAGACGGGGTCCTACGAGCAGTACTTC; clone_size: few; j_call: TRBJ2-7; v_call: TRBV4-2; d_call: -
cdr3_aa: CASSLADHTEAFF; cdr3_nt: TGTGCCAGCAGCTTGGCCGATCACACTGAAGCTTTCTTT; clone_size: -; j_call: TRBJ1-1; v_call: TRBV5-5; d_call: -
cdr3_aa: CASSLGPRDGYEQYF; cdr3_nt: TGTGCCAGCAGCTTAGGGCCTCGGGACGGCTACGAGCAGTACTTC; clone_size: few; j_call: TRBJ2-7; v_call: TRBV7-9; d_call: -
cdr3_aa: CASRPGGQGFSVYNEQFF; cdr3_nt: TGCGCCAGCAGACCGGGGGGCCAGGGGTTCAGTGTATACAATGAGCAGTTCTTC; clone_size: few; j_call: TRBJ2-1; v_call: TRBV5-1; d_call: -
cdr3_aa: CASSQEAGGANYGYTF; cdr3_nt: TGTGCCAGCAGCCAAGAAGCAGGGGGCGCAAACTATGGCTACACCTTC; clone_size: -; j_call: TRBJ1-2; v_call: TRBV14; d_call: TRBD1
cdr3_aa: CASSTGQGAYEQYF; cdr3_nt: TGTGCCAGCAGCACGGGACAGGGGGCCTACGAGCAGTACTTC; clone_size: -; j_call: TRBJ2-7; v_call: TRBV5-5; d_call: TRBD1
cdr3_aa: CVSSHEGQGLTGELFF; cdr3_nt: TGTGTCAGCAGCCACGAGGGTCAGGGGCTCACCGGGGAGCTGTTTTTT; clone_size: -; j_call: TRBJ2-2; v_call: TRBV5-3; d_call: -
cdr3_aa: CASSPPRGDVQYF; cdr3_nt: TGTGCCAGCAGCCCCCCACGGGGGGACGTTCAGTACTTC; clone_size: -; j_call: TRBJ2-4; v_call: TRBV6-5; d_call: TRBD2
cdr3_aa: CASSLPQGLAGMSSYNEQFF; cdr3_nt: TGTGCCAGCAGTTTACCCCAGGGACTAGCGGGGATGAGCTCCTACAATGAGCAGTTCTTC; clone_size: -; j_call: TRBJ2-1; v_call: TRBV27; d_call: TRBD2
cdr3_aa: CATSDSRTSTSYNEQFF; cdr3_nt: TGTGCCACCAGTGATTCGCGGACTAGCACCTCCTACAATGAGCAGTTCTTC; clone_size: few; j_call: TRBJ2-1; v_call: TRBV24-1; d_call: TRBD2
cdr3_aa: CASRGPAELFF; cdr3_nt: TGTGCCAGCAGAGGGCCGGCGGAGCTGTTTTTT; clone_size: -; j_call: TRBJ2-2; v_call: TRBV6-2/TRBV6-3; d_call: -
cdr3_aa: CASSYSSREKLFF; cdr3_nt: TGTGCCAGCAGTTACTCGTCGAGGGAAAAACTGTTTTTT; clone_size: -; j_call: TRBJ1-4; v_call: TRBV6-5; d_call: -
cdr3_aa: CASRAVQSSGNTEAFF; cdr3_nt: TGTGCCAGCCGCGCCGTCCAGTCAAGCGGGAACACTGAAGCTTTCTTT; clone_size: few; j_call: TRBJ1-1; v_call: TRBV6-2/TRBV6-3; d_call: -
cdr3_aa: CASSQATGFTGELFF; cdr3_nt: TGTGCCAGCAGCCAAGCAACAGGGTTCACCGGGGAGCTGTTTTTT; clone_size: few; j_call: TRBJ2-2; v_call: TRBV14; d_call: -
cdr3_aa: CASSGRQGTEAFF; cdr3_nt: TGTGCCAGCAGTGGAAGACAGGGCACTGAAGCTTTCTTT; clone_size: many; j_call: TRBJ1-1; v_call: TRBV6-1; d_call: TRBD1